This T cell receptor (beta chain) was captured by sequencing in a study of T cell responses to AZD1222 COVID-19 vaccine. TCRdb keeps only in-frame clones here, not all; method: immunoSEQ multiplex PCR. Of around 200,000 clones in the sample, around 88% were seen once. V shed 1 base and J shed 5 bases, with 12 bases lying between them. The CDR3 runs 16 residues. Germline CDR1 and CDR2: LNHNV and YYDKDF (reference sequence). General observations from the study: White British people made up most donors, females outnumbered males, and clonal diversity was possibly underestimated.

In regard to this clone: Its specificity is not known.

Sequenced material: peripheral blood, taken on day 0 of AZD1222 vaccination. The gene calls are TRBV15 and TRBJ1-6, with D unresolved. This receptor was identified in an adult in good health. CDR3 loop: CATSRVGVRDNSPLHF. DNA of the CDR3: TGTGCCACCAGCAGAGTTGGGGTTCGGGATAATTCACCCCTCCACTTT.